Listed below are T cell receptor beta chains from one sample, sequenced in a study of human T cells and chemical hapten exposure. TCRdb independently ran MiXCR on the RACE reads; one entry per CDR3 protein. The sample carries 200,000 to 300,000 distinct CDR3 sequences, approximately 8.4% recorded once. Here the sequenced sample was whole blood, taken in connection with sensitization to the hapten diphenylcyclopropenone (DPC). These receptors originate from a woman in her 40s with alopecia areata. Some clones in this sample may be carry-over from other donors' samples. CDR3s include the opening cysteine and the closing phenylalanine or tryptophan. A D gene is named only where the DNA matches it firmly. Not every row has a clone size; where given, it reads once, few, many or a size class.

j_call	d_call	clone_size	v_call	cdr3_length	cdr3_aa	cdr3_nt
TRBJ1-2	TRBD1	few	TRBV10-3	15	CAISFPGQGTYGYTF	TGTGCCATCAGCTTCCCGGGACAGGGGACCTATGGCTACACCTTC
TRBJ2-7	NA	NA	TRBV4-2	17	CASSQDIYETNGYEQYF	TGTGCCAGCAGCCAAGATATTTACGAAACAAACGGCTACGAGCAGTACTTC
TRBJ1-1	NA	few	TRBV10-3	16	CAISESLRVSSTEAFF	TGTGCCATCAGTGAGTCATTGCGGGTCTCGAGCACTGAAGCTTTCTTT
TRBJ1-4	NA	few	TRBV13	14	CASSLRGMNEKLFF	TGTGCCAGCAGCTTGAGGGGGATGAATGAAAAACTGTTTTTT
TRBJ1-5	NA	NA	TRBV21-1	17	CASSKEGTGDSNQPQHF	TGTGCCAGCAGCAAAGAAGGGACAGGGGACAGCAATCAGCCCCAGCATTTT
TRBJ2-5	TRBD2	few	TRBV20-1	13	CSAAREGLETQYF	TGCAGTGCCGCGCGGGAGGGCCTAGAGACCCAGTACTTC
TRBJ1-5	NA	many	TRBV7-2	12	CASSSPNTGQHF	TGTGCCAGCAGCTCACCTAATACCGGCCAGCATTTT
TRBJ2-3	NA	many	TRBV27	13	CASSPPGGDTQYF	TGTGCCAGCAGTCCGCCGGGCGGAGATACGCAGTATTTT
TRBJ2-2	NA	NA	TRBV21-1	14	CASSKPVYTGELFF	TGTGCCAGCAGCAAACCGGTTTACACCGGGGAGCTGTTTTTT
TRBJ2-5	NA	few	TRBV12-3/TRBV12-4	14	CASSLTGGSETQYF	TGTGCCAGCAGTTTAACCGGAGGGTCCGAGACCCAGTACTTC
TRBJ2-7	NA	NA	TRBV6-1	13	CASSGRNQDEQYF	TGTGCCAGCAGTGGAAGGAATCAAGACGAGCAGTACTTC
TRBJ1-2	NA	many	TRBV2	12	CASSGRNRGYTF	TGTGCCAGCAGTGGGAGGAATCGGGGCTACACCTTC
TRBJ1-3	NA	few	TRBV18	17	CASSRTVPIDSGNTIYF	TGTGCCAGCTCACGGACAGTTCCTATCGACTCTGGAAACACCATATATTTT
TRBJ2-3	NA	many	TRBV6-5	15	CASSYLSAGRDTQYF	TGTGCCAGCAGTTACCTAAGTGCAGGGAGAGATACGCAGTATTTT
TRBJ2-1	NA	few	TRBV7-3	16	CASSLRQASSYNEQFF	TGTGCCAGCAGCTTAAGGCAGGCGAGCTCCTACAATGAGCAGTTCTTC
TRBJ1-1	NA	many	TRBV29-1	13	CSVEKRKNTEAFF	TGCAGCGTTGAAAAACGAAAGAACACTGAAGCTTTCTTT
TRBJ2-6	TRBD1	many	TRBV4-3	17	CASSLRTGGSAANVLTF	TGCGCCAGCAGCCTACGAACAGGGGGCTCGGCGGCCAACGTCCTGACTTTC
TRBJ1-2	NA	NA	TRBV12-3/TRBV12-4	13	CASSQPVHDGYTF	TGTGCCAGCAGCCAACCGGTACATGATGGCTACACCTTC
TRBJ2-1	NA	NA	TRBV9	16	CASSPPQGTSYNEQFF	TGTGCCAGCAGCCCTCCACAGGGAACGTCCTACAATGAGCAGTTCTTC
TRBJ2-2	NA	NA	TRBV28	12	CASSLRNRELFF	TGTGCCAGCAGTCTGCGAAACAGGGAGCTGTTTTTT
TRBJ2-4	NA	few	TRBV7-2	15	CASSSGLPGGNIQYF	TGTGCCAGCAGCTCAGGCCTACCAGGGGGGAACATTCAGTACTTC
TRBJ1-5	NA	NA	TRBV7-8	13	CASSLEAYQPQHF	TGTGCCAGCAGCTTGGAAGCCTATCAGCCCCAGCATTTT
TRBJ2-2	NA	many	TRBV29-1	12	CSVLPGPGELFF	TGCAGCGTTCTACCAGGGCCCGGGGAGCTGTTTTTT
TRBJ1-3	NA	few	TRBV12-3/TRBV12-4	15	CASRKNREAGNTIYF	TGTGCCAGCAGAAAGAACAGGGAAGCTGGAAACACCATATATTTT
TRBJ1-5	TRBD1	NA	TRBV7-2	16	CASSLAGQGAGQPQHF	TGTGCCAGCAGCTTAGCGGGACAGGGGGCAGGACAGCCCCAGCATTTT
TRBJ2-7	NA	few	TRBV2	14	CASSAPRQDYEQYF	TGTGCCAGCAGCGCCCCCCGCCAGGACTACGAGCAGTACTTC
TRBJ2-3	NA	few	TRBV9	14	CASSWGQGIDTQYF	TGTGCCAGCAGCTGGGGGCAGGGAATAGATACGCAGTATTTT
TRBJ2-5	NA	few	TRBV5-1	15	CASSFEGRGRETQYF	TGCGCCAGCAGCTTTGAAGGCAGGGGGAGGGAGACCCAGTACTTC
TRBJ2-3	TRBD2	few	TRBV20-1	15	CSARLAAGGHDTQYF	TGCAGTGCTAGACTCGCAGCGGGAGGGCACGATACGCAGTATTTT
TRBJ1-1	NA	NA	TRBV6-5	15	CASSYTPRANTEAFF	TGTGCCAGCAGTTACACCCCCAGAGCGAACACTGAAGCTTTCTTT
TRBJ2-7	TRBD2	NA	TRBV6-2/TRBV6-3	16	CASTTPSGEARYEQYF	TGTGCCAGCACTACGCCTAGCGGGGAGGCTCGGTACGAGCAGTACTTC
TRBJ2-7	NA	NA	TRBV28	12	CASSWGTYEQYF	TGTGCCAGCAGTTGGGGCACTTACGAGCAGTACTTC
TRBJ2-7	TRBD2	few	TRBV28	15	CASSRPGGGSWEQYF	TGTGCCAGCAGTCGCCCAGGAGGCGGGAGCTGGGAGCAGTACTTC